These 11 T cell receptor beta chains were all obtained from the same sample, sequenced in a study of OX40 agonist ivuxolimab in advanced cancers. Some clones are missing from TCRdb's copy, which holds only in-frame ones; the method was immunoSEQ multiplex PCR. The top ten clones hold 0.27% of a sample with about 120,000 clones, approximately 90% of them seen once. Sequencing was performed on CD4+ or CD8+ T cells sorted from blood, taken in a trial of the OX40 agonist ivuxolimab. The origin of the receptors is an adult with an advanced solid tumor such as melanoma, head and neck, liver or kidney cancer.

As concerns this clone: One junction end disagrees with the germline gene, perhaps due to a read error. The rearrangement joins TRBV15 to TRBJ1-2; D is uncertain. The CDR3 consists of 14 residues. Germline-derived CDR1 and CDR2 are LNHNV and YYDKDF (reference sequence). CDR3 DNA: TGTGCCACCAGCAGAGACCTGGGCTACTATAGCTACACCTTC. The encoded protein is CATSRDLGYYSYTF. The full variable domain, rest sourced from reference TRBV15 and TRBJ1-2, is DAMVIQNPRYQVTQFGKPVTLSCSQTLNHNVMYWYQQKSSQAPKLLFHYYDKDFNNEADTPDNFQSRRPNTSFCFLDIRSPGLGDTAMYLCATSRDLGYYSYTFGSGTRLTVV.

This sequence joins TRBV6-6 and TRBJ1-6, with 8 bases aligning to TRBD1. CDR1 is MNHNY, CDR2 SVGAGI, per germline (reference sequence). The J segment lost 10 bases and the V segment lost 4 bases, leaving 9 bases of the junction unmatched. The CDR3 is 15 amino acids. Written as DNA, the CDR3 is TGTGCCAGCAGTTCCACGGACAGGGCCTCCTCACCCCTCCACTTT. It yields the protein CASSSTDRASSPLHF.

This sequence joins TRBV28 and TRBJ2-7, with TRBD1 identical over 8 bases. The V and J ends lost 6 bases and 5 bases, in that order; junction bases with no gene match: 9. The CDR3 has 14 amino acids. Per the germline V gene, CDR1 is MDHEN and CDR2 is SYDVKM. The CDR3 DNA reads TGTGCCAGCAGAGCCCAGGGGGCGTTCAACGAGCAGTACTTC. Its translation is CASRAQGAFNEQYF.

The chain is built from TRBV19 and TRBJ2-7, with TRBD1 as a possible D gene (6 bases). The germline V and J ends were trimmed by 4 bases and 5 bases, with 15 bases remaining between them. Germline CDR1 is LNHDA and CDR2 is SQIVND (reference sequence). This CDR3 region has 14 residues. CDR3 bases: TGTGCCAGTAGTACCCGGTCGGACAGTAACGAGCAGTACTTC. Translated: CASSTRSDSNEQYF.

In the case of this clone: Other DNA sequences in the same sample also yield this CDR3. The chain carries TRBV18 and TRBJ1-2, with a weak D call TRBD1 (6 bases). V shed 3 bases and J shed 8 bases, with 13 bases lying between them. The CDR3 has 13 residues. Germline lookup yields CDR1 KGHSH and CDR2 LQKENI. Here the CDR3 reads CASSPSDSRGYTF. CDR3 DNA sequence: TGTGCCAGCTCACCTTCGGACAGTCGGGGCTACACCTTC. Looking up the rest from reference TRBV18 and TRBJ1-2 gives the full variable domain: NAGVMQNPRHLVRRRGQEARLRCSPMKGHSHVYWYRQLPEEGLKFMVYLQKENIIDESGMPKERFSAEFPKEGPSILRIQQVVRGDSAAYFCASSPSDSRGYTFGSGTRLTVV.

The rearrangement joins TRBV28 to TRBJ2-2; a weak D match, TRBD2 (6 bases). The germline CDR1 and CDR2 sequences are MDHEN and SYDVKM. V was clipped by 3 bases and J by 3 bases, with 17 bases between them. The CDR3 has 17 residues. In DNA form, the CDR3 reads TGTGCCAGCAGTTTTAGTGTGCGGGGAATGGACACCGGGGAGCTGTTTTTT. Amino acids: CASSFSVRGMDTGELFF.

The chain joins TRBV5-4 to TRBJ2-7, with TRBD2 identical over 7 bases. The CDR3 is made up of 15 amino acids. Germline V gene lookup returns CDR1 SGHNT and CDR2 YYREEE (reference sequence). V was pared by 4 bases and J by 4 bases, with 11 bases of the junction left unmatched. The CDR3 spells CASSDRQRGDYEQYF. CDR3 bases: TGTGCCAGCAGCGATCGTCAGCGGGGTGATTACGAGCAGTACTTC.

This clone has only a few counts. V is TRBV9 and J is TRBJ2-1; 10 bases align to TRBD2. The CDR3 length is 18 residues. V trimming: 0 bases; J trimming: 4 bases; junction bases outside the gene matches: 10. Germline V gene sequence: CDR1 SGDLS, CDR2 YYNGEE. CDR3 in amino acids: CASSVDGSGRTLYNEQFF. The CDR3 nucleotides are TGTGCCAGCAGCGTAGATGGTAGCGGGAGGACATTGTACAATGAGCAGTTCTTC.

The gene calls are TRBV7-8 and TRBJ1-1, with no clear D. V was trimmed by 5 bases and J by 1 base, leaving 8 bases between them. The germline gives CDR1 SGHVS, CDR2 FQNEAQ. CDR3 length equals 13 residues. The CDR3, as DNA: TGTGCCAGCAGCGATTTTGGGAACACTGAAGCTTTCTTT. Residues: CASSDFGNTEAFF.

V gene TRBV6-4 combines with J gene TRBJ1-2; D is possibly TRBD1 (6 bases). Germline values: CDR1 MRHNA, CDR2 SNTAGT. The CDR3 length is 13 residues. V gave up 3 bases and J gave up 7 bases, with 12 bases separating them. Here the CDR3 DNA reads TGTGCCAGCAGTGAGGGGGGCAATAGTGGCTACACCTTC. Its translation is CASSEGGNSGYTF.

The V and J genes are TRBV20-1 and TRBJ2-1; D not resolved. The germline V gene has CDR1 DFQATT and CDR2 SNEGSKA (reference sequence). This CDR3 spans 11 amino acids. The ends were cut back, 0 bases at V and 4 bases at J, with 1 base in the middle. The CDR3 DNA sequence: TGCAGTGCTAGAGAGTACAATGAGCAGTTCTTC. Residues: CSAREYNEQFF.